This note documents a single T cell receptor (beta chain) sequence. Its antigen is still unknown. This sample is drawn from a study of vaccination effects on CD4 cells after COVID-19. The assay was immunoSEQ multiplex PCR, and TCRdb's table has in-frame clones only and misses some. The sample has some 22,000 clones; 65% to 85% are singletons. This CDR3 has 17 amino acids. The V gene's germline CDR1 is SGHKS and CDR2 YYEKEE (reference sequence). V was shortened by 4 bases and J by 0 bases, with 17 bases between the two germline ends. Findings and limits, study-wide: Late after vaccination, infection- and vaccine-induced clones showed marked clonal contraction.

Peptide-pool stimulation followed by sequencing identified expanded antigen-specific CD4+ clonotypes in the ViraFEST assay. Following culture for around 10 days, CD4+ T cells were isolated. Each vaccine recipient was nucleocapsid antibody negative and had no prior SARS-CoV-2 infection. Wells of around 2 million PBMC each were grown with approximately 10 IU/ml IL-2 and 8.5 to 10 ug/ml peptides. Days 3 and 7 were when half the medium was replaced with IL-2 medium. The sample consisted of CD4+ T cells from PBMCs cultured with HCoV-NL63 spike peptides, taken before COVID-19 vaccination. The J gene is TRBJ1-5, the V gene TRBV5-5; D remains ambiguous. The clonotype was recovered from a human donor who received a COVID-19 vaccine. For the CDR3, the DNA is TGTGCCAGCAGCCGCGGGTCGGGGATTAATAGCAATCAGCCCCAGCATTTT. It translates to CASSRGSGINSNQPQHF. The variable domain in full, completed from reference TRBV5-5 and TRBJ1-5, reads DAGVTQSPTHLIKTRGQQVTLRCSPISGHKSVSWYQQVLGQGPQFIFQYYEKEERGRGNFPDRFSARQFPNYSSELNVNALLLGDSALYLCASSRGSGINSNQPQHFGDGTRLSIL.